This T cell receptor beta chain was observed in a study of blood T cell repertoires in COVID-19 (dated by TCRdb to the early 2020s). For context, the study as a whole: Samples covering the acute and convalescent phases of COVID-19 were provided by collaborators in the United States, Italy and Spain. The prospective study material was composed of cDNA or gDNA derived from T cells, B-cell-depleted T cells, or PBMCs. The dataset comprised deeply sampled blood TCRbeta repertoires from subjects exposed to, actively infected with, or recovered from COVID-19. The repertoires were released in a freely available public database meant as a resource for research on the immune response to SARS-CoV-2. The samples were drawn from two sources: the first 160 participants of the ongoing ImmuneRACE study, and over 1,000 subjects contributed by 6 global collaborators. Sample metadata almost always included a de-identified subject ID, COVID-19 status, age in years and sex. Where available, HLA class I and class II types were obtained from metadata supplied by the sample provider rather than from assay-based typing.

One collaborating source in Seattle enrolled patients while the patients were actively infected and followed the patients over time throughout the course of disease. Collaborating institutions collected whole blood in K2EDTA tubes following their own protocols. For TCRbeta analysis, collaborators shipped samples as frozen whole blood, isolated PBMCs, or DNA extracted from either of those sample types. The immunoSEQ Assay, a bias-controlled multiplex PCR, was used to amplify TCRbeta CDR3 regions from genomic DNA. As for the original processing: Within the assay, amplification of reference gene primers was used to estimate how many nucleated cells each sample contained. To quantify the absolute abundance of each unique TCRbeta CDR3 rearrangement, sequence reads were collapsed and filtered. For each sample, productive Simpson clonality was calculated as the square root of Simpson's diversity index over productive rearrangements. Drawn from immuneACCESS, this table holds only the in-frame rearrangements with V and J called that TCRdb kept. Clones are partly lost; checked studies trace under half to an unresolved V gene and leave the rest unexplained. V and J calls plus clone size are reproduced from that table; the DNA served to infer D and trimming. Here the sample has about 310,000 clones; 85% to 90% occur a single time. Less than 3.5% of the sample rests with the top ten.

Study-wide conclusions, independent of this receptor: How much clinical and demographic metadata was included differed by source and by participant, and the metadata was provided uncurated.

The germline V gene (reference sequence) provides CDR1 MNHEY and CDR2 SMNVEV. The V end gives up 8 bases and the J end 7 bases, leaving 14 bases in the junction not matched to a gene. The CDR3 spans 15 residues, from the cysteine through the phenylalanine. The kept DNA is CDR3 alone, 45 bases in frame from the first base. Of note for this clone: Its binding antigen is unknown. Base quality data are lacking; no much larger clone is found one base away.

Material for sequencing was peripheral blood. The clonotype was recovered from a woman under 40 with COVID-19, enrolled during active disease. The chain is assembled from TRBV27 and TRBJ2-1; the junction holds 7 bases that match TRBD1. The DNA reads TGTGCCAGCGGCACTCCTGACAGGGTGGCGAATGAGCAGTTCTTC. Protein translation: CASGTPDRVANEQFF.